This record concerns one T cell receptor beta chain sequence. Its target is not known. This entry belongs to a study of cytomegalovirus exposure and HLA in healthy donors. This PCR relied on a set of 60 Vbeta primers and 13 Jbeta primers. Clones were sequenced by immunoSEQ multiplex PCR, and TCRdb holds only the in-frame ones, with some missing. The sample consists of over 110,000 clones, about 80% of them appearing once. The V and J ends lost 5 bases and 9 bases, in that order; junction bases with no gene match: 12. The CDR3 sequence is 15 residues long. Per the germline V gene, CDR1 is LGHNA and CDR2 is YNFKEQ. Notes on the study in general: Presence/absence analyses assumed roughly uniform sequencing depth across donors.

The sample was PBMCs. The clonotype originates from a woman younger than 35 in good health and CMV-seropositive. The rearrangement joins TRBV4-2 to TRBJ2-4; 8 positions match TRBD2. In DNA form, the CDR3 reads TGTGCCAGCAGCAGCGATCGGGGGGGGCCAACCATTCAGTACTTC. Translated: CASSSDRGGPTIQYF.